One sample yielded the 9 T cell receptor beta chains listed below, sequenced in a study of T-cell reconstitution after alpha-beta-depleted transplantation in children. Using unique molecular identifiers, the investigators prepared the TCRbeta library. TCRdb itself ran the PCR reads through MiXCR, one entry per CDR3 protein. The data contain roughly 190,000 distinct CDR3 sequences, 13% to 15% of them seen just once; the ten biggest clones take up 13%. The material was PBMCs from the stem cell graft donor, obtained from the stem cell graft. The source of these receptors is a human donor who donated a stem cell graft to a child with acute lymphoblastic leukemia.

CDR3 sequence: CASSPIETSGRDEQFF. For the CDR3, the DNA is TGTGCCAGCAGCCCTATAGAGACTAGCGGGAGGGATGAGCAGTTCTTC. The chain joins TRBV7-2 to TRBJ2-1, with 14 bases that match TRBD2. This CDR3 has 16 residues. Unmatched junction bases numbered 8, after V lost 5 bases and J lost 8 bases. Germline loops: CDR1 SGHTA, CDR2 FQGNSA.

The table lists this clonotype with many counts. The chain uses TRBV27 and TRBJ2-1; tentatively, D is TRBD2 (7 bases). The germline V and J ends were trimmed by 6 bases and 6 bases, with 15 bases remaining between them. This CDR3 is 14 amino acids long. CDR1 MNHEY and CDR2 SMNVEV come from the germline V gene (reference sequence). Here the CDR3 DNA reads TGTGCCAGCAGCCTAAGGGGGGGTCCCAATGAGCAGTTCTTC. Translation: CASSLRGGPNEQFF.

V and J are TRBV5-1 and TRBJ2-7, with a tentative D call TRBD2 (5 bases). The CDR3 is 15 amino acids. CDR1 is SGHRS and CDR2 is YFSETQ in the germline V gene. V was cut by 2 bases and J by 3 bases, with 15 bases left in between. CDR3: CASSFRQPRGYEQYF. CDR3 in DNA: TGCGCCAGCAGCTTTCGGCAACCCCGGGGCTACGAGCAGTACTTC.

As concerns this clonotype: One base away lies a much larger clone, so this may be a sequencing read error. This chain joins TRBV20-1 and TRBJ2-7, with TRBD2 matching over 12 bases. The CDR3 spans 15 residues. The junction had 8 bases not matched to a gene; V was cut back by 1 base and J by 7 bases. Per germline, CDR1 DFQATT and CDR2 SNEGSKA (reference sequence). The CDR3 spells CSARGGWTSGKEQYF. As DNA, the CDR3 is TGCAGTGCTAGAGGGGGCTGGACTAGCGGGAAAGAGCAGTACTTC.

The chain uses TRBV20-1 and TRBJ1-2, with 7 bases matching TRBD1. The CDR3 loop spans 13 amino acids. With 0 bases clipped from V and 4 bases from J, the junction kept 2 bases outside the gene matches. Germline V gives CDR1 DFQATT, CDR2 SNEGSKA (reference sequence). CDR3 sequence (DNA): TGCAGTGCTAGAGAGGCAGGGGGCTATGGCTACACCTTC. Translating it yields CSAREAGGYGYTF.

The table lists this clonotype with a count of one. The rearrangement uses TRBV18 and TRBJ2-2; D is undetermined. This CDR3 has 14 residues. Trimming took off 2 bases at V and 6 bases at J, with 10 bases between the two ends. Germline assignment: CDR1 KGHSH and CDR2 LQKENI. For the CDR3, the DNA is TGTGCCAGCTCACCATCTGAGAGGCCCGGGGAGCTGTTTTTT. Its protein is CASSPSERPGELFF. Filled out from reference TRBV18 and TRBJ2-2, the complete variable domain reads NAGVMQNPRHLVRRRGQEARLRCSPMKGHSHVYWYRQLPEEGLKFMVYLQKENIIDESGMPKERFSAEFPKEGPSILRIQQVVRGDSAAYFCASSPSERPGELFFGEGSRLTVL.

This clonotype was detected only a few times. The chain uses TRBV7-9 and TRBJ2-5; D is undetermined. Germline lookup yields CDR1 SEHNR and CDR2 FQNEAQ (reference sequence). Deletions cut 5 bases from V and 1 base from J, with 8 bases between. This CDR3 has 13 amino acids. CDR3 loop: CASSDAIQETQYF. CDR3 sequence (DNA): TGTGCCAGCAGCGACGCCATCCAAGAGACCCAGTACTTC.

The chain joins TRBV27 to TRBJ1-1; perhaps TRBD1 as D (5 bases). Germline CDR1 reads MNHEY; CDR2 reads SMNVEV (reference sequence). The CDR3 has 12 amino acids. V lost 3 bases and J 7 bases, leaving 9 bases between the germline ends. The CDR3 reads CASSFGQGEAFF. CDR3 sequence (DNA): TGTGCCAGCAGTTTCGGGCAGGGTGAAGCTTTCTTT.

This clonotype was counted many times. The gene calls are TRBV6-5 and TRBJ2-1, with D perhaps matching TRBD1 (5 bases). V dropped 0 bases and J dropped 6 bases, with 6 bases sitting between them. Germline V gives CDR1 MNHEY, CDR2 SVGAGI. This CDR3 region has 13 residues. DNA for the CDR3: TGTGCCAGCAGTTACTCTCAGGGCAATGAGCAGTTCTTC. This encodes CASSYSQGNEQFF.